This T cell receptor (beta chain) comes out of a study of cytomegalovirus exposure and HLA in healthy donors. V was cut by 1 base and J by 7 bases, with 17 bases left in between. Germline assignment: CDR1 LGHNA and CDR2 YSLEER. The CDR3 consists of 15 residues. Use of 60 Vbeta and 13 Jbeta primers characterized the PCR. Assay used: immunoSEQ multiplex PCR; TCRdb lists only in-frame clones, some missing. The sample yields 150,000 to 200,000 clones, 81% seen once. The clonotype originates from a man younger than 30 in good health and CMV-seronegative. Sequenced material: PBMCs. V and J are TRBV4-3 and TRBJ2-7; D is perhaps TRBD2 (6 bases). The CDR3 region is CASSQGAGRVEEQYF. CDR3 DNA sequence: TGCGCCAGCAGCCAAGGGGCGGGACGAGTCGAAGAGCAGTACTTC.